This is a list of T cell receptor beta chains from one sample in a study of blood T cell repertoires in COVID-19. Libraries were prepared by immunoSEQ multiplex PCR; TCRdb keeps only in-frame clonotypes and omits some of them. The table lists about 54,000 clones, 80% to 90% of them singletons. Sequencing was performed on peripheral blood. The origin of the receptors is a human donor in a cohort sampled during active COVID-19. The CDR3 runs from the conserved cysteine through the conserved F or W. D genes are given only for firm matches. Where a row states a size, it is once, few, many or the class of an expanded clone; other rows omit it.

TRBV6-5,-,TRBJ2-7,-,CASRAGGTGDYEQYF,TGTGCCAGCAGGGCGGGGGGGACAGGGGACTACGAGCAGTACTTC
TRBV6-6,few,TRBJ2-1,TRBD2,CASSLVAGGPGEQFF,TGTGCCAGCAGTTTAGTAGCGGGAGGGCCAGGTGAGCAGTTCTTC
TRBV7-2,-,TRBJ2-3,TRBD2,CASSLVAGGRTDTQYF,TGTGCCAGCAGCTTAGTAGCGGGGGGGCGCACAGATACGCAGTATTTT
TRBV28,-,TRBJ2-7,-,CASSPTGGIYYEQYF,TGTGCCAGCAGTCCCACCGGAGGCATCTACTACGAGCAGTACTTC
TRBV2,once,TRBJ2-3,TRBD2,CASSVPAGGGADTQYF,TGTGCCAGCAGTGTACCAGCGGGAGGGGGGGCAGATACGCAGTATTTT
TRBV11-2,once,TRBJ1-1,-,CASSWGGADTEAFF,TGTGCCAGCAGCTGGGGGGGGGCCGACACTGAAGCTTTCTTT
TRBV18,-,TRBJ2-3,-,CASSPGDRNTDTQYF,TGTGCCAGCTCACCGGGAGACAGGAACACAGATACGCAGTATTTT
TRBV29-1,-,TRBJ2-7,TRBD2,CSVAGEGASGTYEQYF,TGCAGCGTTGCTGGGGAAGGGGCTAGCGGGACCTACGAGCAGTACTTC
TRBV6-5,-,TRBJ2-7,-,CASRGGGSYEQYF,TGTGCCAGCAGGGGAGGGGGGTCCTACGAGCAGTACTTC
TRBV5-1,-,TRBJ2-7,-,CASSLLTGSSSYEQYF,TGCGCCAGCAGCTTGTTGACGGGGTCCAGCTCCTACGAGCAGTACTTC
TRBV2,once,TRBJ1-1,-,CASSETRSPGTEAFF,TGTGCCAGCAGTGAGACTAGATCTCCAGGCACTGAAGCTTTCTTT
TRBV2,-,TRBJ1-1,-,CASSETRAIGEAFF,TGTGCCAGCAGTGAAACCAGGGCCATCGGTGAAGCTTTCTTT
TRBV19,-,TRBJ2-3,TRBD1,CASIAGGSRPDTQYF,TGTGCCAGTATAGCAGGGGGCTCCCGCCCAGATACGCAGTATTTT
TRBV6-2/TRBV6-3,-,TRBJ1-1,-,CASSLGRVFNTEAFF,TGTGCCAGCAGTTTAGGGAGGGTCTTTAACACTGAAGCTTTCTTT
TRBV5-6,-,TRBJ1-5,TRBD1,CASSLKGASYNQPQHF,TGTGCCAGCAGCTTGAAGGGGGCCTCCTACAATCAGCCCCAGCATTTT
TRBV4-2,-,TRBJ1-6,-,CASSQAGSSYNSPLHF,TGTGCCAGCAGCCAAGCAGGCAGCTCCTATAATTCACCCCTCCACTTT
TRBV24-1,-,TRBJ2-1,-,CATSDSAGVLNEQFF,TGTGCCACCAGTGATTCGGCAGGGGTTTTGAATGAGCAGTTCTTC
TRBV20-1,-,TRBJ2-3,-,CSASVPPSQYF,TGCAGTGCTAGTGTCCCCCCGTCGCAGTATTTT
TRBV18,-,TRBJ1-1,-,CASSPPSMNTEAFF,TGTGCCAGCTCACCACCGTCCATGAACACTGAAGCTTTCTTT
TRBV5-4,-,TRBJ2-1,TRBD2,CASRPRGGLSNEQFF,TGTGCCAGCAGACCACGGGGGGGCTTATCCAATGAGCAGTTCTTC
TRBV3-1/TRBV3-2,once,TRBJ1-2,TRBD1,CASRPTGQGANGYTF,TGTGCCAGCAGACCTACGGGACAGGGGGCGAATGGCTACACCTTC
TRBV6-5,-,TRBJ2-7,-,CASTSPGDNYEQYF,TGTGCCAGCACCTCCCCGGGTGATAACTACGAGCAGTACTTC
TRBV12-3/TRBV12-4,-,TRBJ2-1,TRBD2,CASILREGNEQFF,TGTGCCAGCATTCTGCGGGAGGGCAATGAGCAGTTCTTC
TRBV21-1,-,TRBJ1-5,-,CASTGKGGNQPQHF,TGTGCCAGCACCGGGAAGGGGGGCAATCAGCCCCAGCATTTT
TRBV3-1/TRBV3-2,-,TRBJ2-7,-,CASSQATGTYEQYF,TGTGCCAGCAGCCAAGCAACGGGGACCTACGAGCAGTACTTC
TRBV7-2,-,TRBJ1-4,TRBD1,CASRLRGQGEKLFF,TGTGCCAGCAGGCTAAGGGGGCAGGGGGAAAAACTGTTTTTT
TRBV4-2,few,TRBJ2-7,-,CASSQERAGASGSDEQYF,TGTGCCAGCAGCCAAGAGCGGGCGGGGGCCTCCGGGTCTGACGAGCAGTACTTC
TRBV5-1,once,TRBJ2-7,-,CASSSRDQGFHYEQYF,TGCGCCAGCAGCTCCCGCGATCAGGGCTTTCATTACGAGCAGTACTTC
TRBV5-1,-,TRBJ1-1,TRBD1,CASSLRTGMNTEAFF,TGCGCCAGCAGCTTGAGGACAGGGATGAACACTGAAGCTTTCTTT
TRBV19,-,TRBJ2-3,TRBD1,CASSTGTGVTDTQYF,TGTGCCAGTAGTACCGGGACAGGGGTGACAGATACGCAGTATTTT
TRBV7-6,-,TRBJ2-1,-,CASSLVPLRYNEQFF,TGTGCCAGCAGCTTAGTTCCCCTTCGCTACAATGAGCAGTTCTTC
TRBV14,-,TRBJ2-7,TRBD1,CASSQTGAWTYEQYF,TGTGCCAGCAGTCAGACAGGGGCTTGGACCTACGAGCAGTACTTC
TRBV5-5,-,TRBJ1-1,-,CASSLWGDTEAFF,TGTGCCAGCAGCTTGTGGGGCGACACTGAAGCTTTCTTT
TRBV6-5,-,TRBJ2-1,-,CASRPITGPGFF,TGTGCCAGCAGACCTATTACAGGGCCGGGGTTCTTC
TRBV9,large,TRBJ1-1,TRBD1,CASSPGGGQGLMNTEAFF,TGTGCCAGCAGTCCGGGAGGGGGACAGGGGTTAATGAACACTGAAGCTTTCTTT
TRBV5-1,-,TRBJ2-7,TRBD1,CASSKGQIYEQYF,TGCGCCAGCAGCAAGGGACAGATATACGAGCAGTACTTC
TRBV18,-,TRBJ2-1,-,CASSPQGSSYNEQFF,TGTGCCAGCTCACCCCAGGGGAGCTCCTACAATGAGCAGTTCTTC
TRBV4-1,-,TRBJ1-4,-,CASSPLPQYSIATNEKLFF,TGCGCCAGCAGCCCCCTCCCACAGTATTCTATTGCAACTAATGAAAAACTGTTTTTT
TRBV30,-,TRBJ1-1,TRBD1,CAWARDRGTEAFF,TGTGCCTGGGCCCGGGACAGGGGCACTGAAGCTTTCTTT
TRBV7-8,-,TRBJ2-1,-,CASSLLSGPYNEQFF,TGTGCCAGCAGCTTACTTTCAGGGCCCTACAATGAGCAGTTCTTC
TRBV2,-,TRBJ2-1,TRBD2,CASSWTSGVYNEQFF,TGTGCCAGCAGTTGGACTAGCGGGGTTTACAATGAGCAGTTCTTC
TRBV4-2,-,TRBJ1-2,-,CASSPHGGNYGYTF,TGTGCCAGCAGCCCTCACGGAGGGAACTATGGCTACACCTTC
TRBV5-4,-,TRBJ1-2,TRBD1,CASSAEGGGRIYGYTF,TGTGCCAGCAGCGCGGAAGGGGGCGGAAGGATCTATGGCTACACCTTC
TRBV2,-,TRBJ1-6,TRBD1,CASRTTGARSPLHF,TGTGCCAGCAGGACAACAGGGGCTCGGTCACCCCTCCACTTT
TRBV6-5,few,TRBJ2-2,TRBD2,CASSYGLEVTGELFF,TGTGCCAGCAGTTACGGACTAGAGGTCACCGGGGAGCTGTTTTTT
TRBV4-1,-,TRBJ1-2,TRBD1,CASSSPGQDYGYTF,TGCGCCAGCAGCTCGCCGGGACAGGACTATGGCTACACCTTC
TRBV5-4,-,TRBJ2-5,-,CASSSVQETQYF,TGTGCCAGCAGCTCTGTACAAGAGACCCAGTACTTC
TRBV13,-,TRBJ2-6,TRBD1,CASSSSPRGLGANVLTF,TGTGCCAGCAGCTCTAGCCCCAGGGGGCTGGGGGCCAACGTCCTGACTTTC
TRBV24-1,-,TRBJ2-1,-,CATSDSERGMDEQFF,TGTGCCACCAGTGATTCGGAGCGAGGTATGGATGAGCAGTTCTTC
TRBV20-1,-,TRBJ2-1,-,CSASKQYNEQFF,TGCAGTGCTAGTAAACAATACAATGAGCAGTTCTTC